This entry features one T cell receptor beta chain sequence. This entry comes from a study of control samples from healthy donors and cancer patients. Germline CDR1 is GTSNPN and CDR2 is SVGIG (reference sequence). This CDR3 is 14 amino acids long. Trimming stripped 6 bases from V and 7 bases from J, with 19 bases between. Libraries were prepared by immunoSEQ multiplex PCR; TCRdb keeps only in-frame clonotypes and omits some of them. The sample contains approximately 70,000 clones, over 65% of which appear only once. This sequence originates from a man aged 50 to 60 in good health. Source material: blood. This chain joins TRBV30 and TRBJ1-5; D is possibly TRBD1 (6 bases). In DNA, the CDR3 is TGTGCCTGTAATTGGGACACAACAGGACAGCCCCAGCATTTT. It is translated as CACNWDTTGQPQHF.